Below are 7 T cell receptor beta chains sequenced from a single sample in a study of shared clonotypes between healthy human individuals. This table comes from immunoSEQ multiplex PCR, and its TCRdb copy is limited to in-frame clones, with some not included. The table includes roughly 500,000 clones, around 80% detected once. The material sequenced was PBMCs. Every receptor here comes from a middle-aged woman in good health. Some clones in this sample may be carry-over from other donors' samples.

V and J are TRBV7-3 and TRBJ2-2; D remains unclear. The germline V gene encodes CDR1 SGHTA and CDR2 FQGTGA. CDR3 length: 16 amino acids. V lost 2 bases to trimming and J lost 0 bases, with 10 bases between them. The CDR3 is CASSLGDPANTGELFF. CDR3 nucleotide sequence: TGTGCCAGCAGCTTAGGAGACCCGGCGAACACCGGGGAGCTGTTTTTT.

This clone was seen a few times. Other nucleotide sequences in the sample specify the same CDR3. The chain carries TRBV9 and TRBJ2-3, with 14 bases lining up with TRBD2. From germline, CDR1 is SGDLS and CDR2 YYNGEE. The CDR3 consists of 16 residues. Trimming removed 2 bases from V and 3 bases from J; junction bases left unmatched: 2. The CDR3 nucleotides are TGTGCCAGCAGCGTGGGACTAGCGGGAGTTACAGATACGCAGTATTTT. Amino acids: CASSVGLAGVTDTQYF.

This chain connects TRBV19 to TRBJ2-5, with D possibly TRBD1 on 6 matching bases. Germline CDR1 and CDR2: LNHDA and SQIVND (reference sequence). Between the trimmed V and J ends, which lost 7 bases and 1 base, there was a span of 19 bases. The CDR3 runs 16 residues. For the CDR3, the DNA is TGTGCCAGTACCTCAGGGTCGGGCAGGGGCCAAGAGACCCAGTACTTC. This codes for CASTSGSGRGQETQYF.

The gene calls are TRBV4-1 and TRBJ2-7, with unresolved D. Trimming cost V 4 bases and J 0 bases, with 7 bases left between them. Germline values: CDR1 MGHRA, CDR2 YSYEKL. CDR3 length equals 13 residues. The DNA for the CDR3 is TGCGCCAGCAGCCGCCTGCCCTCCTACGAGCAGTACTTC. Translation: CASSRLPSYEQYF.

This clone was recorded once. The chain combines TRBV28 with TRBJ2-1; 10 bases are shared with TRBD2. From germline, CDR1 is MDHEN and CDR2 SYDVKM. The length of the CDR3 is 16 residues. Trimming took 3 bases from V and 2 from J; bases not matched to a gene: 4. DNA for the CDR3: TGTGCCAGCAGTTTCTCGCTAGCGGGAGCCTACAATGAGCAGTTCTTC. Translating gives CASSFSLAGAYNEQFF.

The rearrangement joins TRBV5-1 to TRBJ2-7; 8 nucleotides line up with TRBD2. V shed 0 bases, J shed 2 bases, and the junction held 22 bases outside the gene matches. CDR3 length: 21 residues. Germline V lookup: CDR1 SGHRS, CDR2 YFSETQ. As DNA, the CDR3 is TGCGCCAGCAGCTTGGAGGCCCAGGGGCGTATTAGCGGGATCCTAACCTACGAGCAGTACTTC. As protein: CASSLEAQGRISGILTYEQYF.

CDR3 in amino acids: CASKTGTGGFYGYTF. In nucleotides, the CDR3 is TGTGCCAGCAAGACCGGGACAGGGGGTTTCTATGGCTACACCTTC. The chain links TRBV6-5 to TRBJ1-2; 11 bases are a match to TRBD1. CDR1 MNHEY and CDR2 SVGAGI come from the germline V gene. This CDR3 is 15 amino acids long. After removal of 7 bases from V and 4 bases from J, the junction contained 8 bases not matched to a gene.